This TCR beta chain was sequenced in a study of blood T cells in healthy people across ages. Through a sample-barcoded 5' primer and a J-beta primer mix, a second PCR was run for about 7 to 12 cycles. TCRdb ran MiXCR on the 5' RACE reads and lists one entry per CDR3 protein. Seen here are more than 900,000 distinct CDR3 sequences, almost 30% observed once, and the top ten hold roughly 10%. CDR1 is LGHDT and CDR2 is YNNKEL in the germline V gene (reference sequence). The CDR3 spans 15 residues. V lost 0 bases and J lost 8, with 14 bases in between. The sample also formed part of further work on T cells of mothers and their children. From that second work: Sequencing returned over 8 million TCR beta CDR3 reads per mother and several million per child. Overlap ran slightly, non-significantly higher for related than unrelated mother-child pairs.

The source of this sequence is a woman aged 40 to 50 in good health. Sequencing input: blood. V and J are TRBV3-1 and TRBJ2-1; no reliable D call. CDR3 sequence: CASSQELLWSHEQFF. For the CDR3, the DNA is TGTGCCAGCAGCCAAGAGCTTCTGTGGAGCCATGAGCAGTTCTTC.